These 15 T cell receptor beta chains were sequenced from one sample in a study of shared clonotypes between healthy human individuals. TCRdb keeps only in-frame clones here, not all; method: immunoSEQ multiplex PCR. The repertoire includes over a million clones, about 96% of them detected once, and approximately 1.1% sits in the top ten. The sequenced material came from naive CD4+ T cells sorted from blood. As for subset: CD45RA+ positively selected. These receptors originate from a man aged 30 to 39 in good health.

The chain is built from TRBV11-2 and TRBJ2-1; unclear D gene. With 1 base removed from V and 0 bases from J, the gap between germline ends came to 10 bases. This CDR3 has 16 residues. Germline CDR1 and CDR2: SGHAT and FQNNGV. CDR3 sequence: CASSLGGLYSYNEQFF. CDR3 DNA sequence: TGTGCCAGCAGCTTAGGTGGCCTCTACTCCTACAATGAGCAGTTCTTC.

The rearrangement uses TRBV5-1 and TRBJ2-5; 13 bases are a match to TRBD2. V trimming: 3 bases; J trimming: 4 bases; junction bases outside the gene matches: 9. The CDR3 has 17 amino acids. Germline CDR1 SGHRS, CDR2 YFSETQ. The CDR3 spells CASSWGGTSGESETQYF. The CDR3, as DNA: TGCGCCAGCAGCTGGGGCGGGACTAGCGGGGAATCAGAGACCCAGTACTTC.

The chain uses TRBV29-1 and TRBJ1-1, with TRBD1 matching over 10 bases. Germline trimming cut 4 bases from V and 3 bases from J; bases unmatched to any gene: 5. Germline loops: CDR1 SQVTM, CDR2 ANQGSEA. The CDR3 extends over 14 amino acids. In DNA, the CDR3 is TGCAGCGTTGGACAGGGGGCCGTGGACACTGAAGCTTTCTTT. Its translation: CSVGQGAVDTEAFF.

J is TRBJ1-5 and V is TRBV6-1; possibly TRBD1 for D (5 bases). The CDR3 totals 14 residues. CDR1 and CDR2 (germline): MNHNS, SASEGT. Trimming shortened V by 8 bases and J by 1 base, and 12 bases separated the two germline ends. This chain's CDR3 is CASLFGGSNQPQHF. In nucleotides, the CDR3 is TGTGCCAGCCTTTTTGGGGGGAGCAATCAGCCCCAGCATTTT.

The DNA of the CDR3 is TGTGCCAGCGGACCCACGGACACAGATACGCAGTATTTT. It codes for CASGPTDTDTQYF. The chain recombines TRBV6-5 with TRBJ2-3; unclear D gene. Trimming removed 8 bases from V and 2 bases from J, with 11 bases in between. Germline-derived CDR1 and CDR2 are MNHEY and SVGAGI. The CDR3 has 13 amino acids.

The chain joins TRBV28 to TRBJ1-2, with a tentative D call TRBD1 (5 bases). Trimming cost V 6 bases and J 1 base, with 12 bases left between them. From germline, CDR1 is MDHEN and CDR2 SYDVKM. CDR3 length equals 14 residues. The CDR3 bases are TGTGCCAGCAGCCGGGGACTGATTAACTATGGCTACACCTTC. It yields the protein CASSRGLINYGYTF.

This clone was observed once. The genes are TRBV25-1 and TRBJ2-1; D is uncertain. V was pared by 5 bases and J by 7 bases, with 12 bases between. Germline V CDR1 and CDR2: MGHDK, SYGVNS. This CDR3 spans 13 amino acids. The CDR3 DNA reads TGTGCCAGCAGTAACGCCGCCGGGAATGAGCAGTTCTTC. This codes for CASSNAAGNEQFF.

The gene calls are TRBV11-3 and TRBJ2-7; 7 positions match TRBD2. Germline V lookup: CDR1 SGHNT, CDR2 YENEEA. Trimming cost V 0 bases and J 5 bases; bases outside gene matches: 7. CDR3 length: 15 amino acids. The CDR3 nucleotides read TGTGCCAGCAGCTTAGATCTTACTAGCGTTCACGAGCAGTACTTC. It specifies CASSLDLTSVHEQYF.

This clone has just one count. This chain uses TRBV21-1 with TRBJ2-1; the listed D gene, TRBD2, was not tested against the DNA. TRBV21-1 is a pseudogene segment. This CDR3 comprises 13 residues. The CDR3 loop is CASSKVGGDEQFF. DNA of the CDR3: TGTGCCAGCAGCAAAGTCGGGGGTGATGAGCAGTTCTTC.

Only one count was recorded for this clone. CDR3 nucleotides: TGTGCCAGCAGCTACTCCCGACTAACCCAAGAGACCCAGTACTTC. Its translation is CASSYSRLTQETQYF. This chain links TRBV27 with TRBJ2-5, with D perhaps matching TRBD2 (5 bases). Germline CDR1 MNHEY, CDR2 SMNVEV (reference sequence). Trimming took off 6 bases at V and 1 base at J, with 15 bases between the two ends. The length of the CDR3 is 15 residues.

The chain is built from TRBV28 and TRBJ1-2; no firm D call. The CDR3 contains 14 residues. Between the trimmed V and J ends, which lost 1 base and 4 bases, there was a span of 10 bases. Per germline, CDR1 MDHEN and CDR2 SYDVKM. The CDR3 DNA sequence: TGTGCCAGCAGTTTATTCGGAGGGCCCTATGGCTACACCTTC. It encodes CASSLFGGPYGYTF.

The chain has TRBV7-9 and TRBJ1-1; D gene unclear. The ends were cut back, 4 bases at V and 0 bases at J, with 6 bases in the middle. Germline V gene lookup returns CDR1 SEHNR and CDR2 FQNEAQ (reference sequence). The CDR3 is made up of 13 amino acids. The CDR3 sequence: CASSSLLNTEAFF. The CDR3 bases are TGTGCCAGCAGCTCCCTCCTGAACACTGAAGCTTTCTTT.

The V gene is TRBV19, the J gene TRBJ1-2; TRBD1 agrees at 11 bases. Germline lookup yields CDR1 LNHDA and CDR2 SQIVND (reference sequence). This CDR3 has 16 amino acids. The V and J ends lost 1 base and 6 bases, in that order; junction bases with no gene match: 7. The CDR3, as DNA: TGTGCCAGTAGTATAGCCCGGTCGGACAGGGGGCATGGCTACACCTTC. Amino acids: CASSIARSDRGHGYTF.

To note about this clone: In the same sample, other DNA sequences code for this CDR3. The chain is built from TRBV18 and TRBJ2-1; the match to TRBD2 covers 11 bases. This CDR3 contains 15 residues. J was trimmed by 4 bases and V by 3 bases; bases with no gene match: 2. Germline V gene data show CDR1 as KGHSH and CDR2 as LQKENI. The DNA for the CDR3 is TGTGCCAGCTCACCCCTAGCGGGAGGATACAATGAGCAGTTCTTC. Translated: CASSPLAGGYNEQFF.

This chain links TRBV2 with TRBJ1-1; D not certain. CDR3 length: 12 residues. The V gene lost 6 bases and the J gene lost 7 bases, with 12 bases spanning the gap. CDR1 SNHLY and CDR2 FYNNEI come from the germline V gene. The CDR3 bases are TGTGCCAGCAGGCTACAGAAATTTGAAGCTTTCTTT. This encodes CASRLQKFEAFF.